This T cell receptor (beta chain) was sequenced for a study of blood T cell repertoires in COVID-19. Here immunoSEQ multiplex PCR was the method, and the copy in TCRdb shows in-frame clones only, minus some. The table includes tens of thousands of clones, roughly 81% detected once. The receptor was isolated from a man in his 60s with COVID-19, enrolled during active disease. Specimen: peripheral blood.

In DNA, the CDR3 is TGCAGCGTTGAAAGGGAGGGCACCACAAACTATGGCTACACCTTC. Translating it yields CSVEREGTTNYGYTF. The chain carries TRBV29-1 and TRBJ1-2, with D unclear. Germline CDR1 SQVTM, CDR2 ANQGSEA. The length of the CDR3 is 15 residues. Trimming removed 2 bases at V and 2 bases at J, with 15 bases between. The whole variable domain, remainder taken from reference TRBV29-1 and TRBJ1-2, is SAVISQKPSRDICQRGTSLTIQCQVDSQVTMMFWYRQQPGQSLTLIATANQGSEATYESGFVIDKFPISRPNLTFSTLTVSNMSPEDSSIYLCSVEREGTTNYGYTFGSGTRLTVV.